The 22 T cell receptor beta chains below come from one sample, sequenced in a study of T cells after yellow fever vaccination. TCRdb itself ran the 5' RACE reads through MiXCR, one entry per CDR3 protein. Of 11,000 to 15,000 distinct CDR3 sequences detected, 7.3% appear once; the ten largest clones hold 1.5% to 2%. The specimen was PBMCs, either bulk or a sorted T-cell subset (CD4+, CD8+, memory, or dextramer-sorted; not recorded which), collected on the day of the yellow fever booster vaccination. The origin of the receptors is a man aged 18 to 30 who received the YFV17D yellow fever vaccine.

This clonotype was seen many times. The rearrangement links TRBV5-1 to TRBJ1-2; D uncertain. V was pared by 0 bases and J by 7 bases, with 4 bases between. The germline V gene encodes CDR1 SGHRS and CDR2 YFSETQ. The CDR3 has 11 residues. For the CDR3, the DNA is TGCGCCAGCAGCTTGGAGGGTGGCTACACCTTC. Residues: CASSLEGGYTF.

This clonotype is medium-sized by share. V gene TRBV7-2 combines with J gene TRBJ1-6, with D maybe TRBD1 (6 bases). Germline lookup yields CDR1 SGHTA and CDR2 FQGNSA. V lost 1 base to trimming and J lost 14 bases, with 12 bases between them. The CDR3 runs 13 residues. The CDR3, as DNA: TGTGCCAGCAGCTTAGGGCGGCAGGGGTCCCTCCACTTT. Translated, it gives CASSLGRQGSLHF. Full variable domain (rest looked up from reference TRBV7-2 and TRBJ1-6): GAGVSQSPSNKVTEKGKDVELRCDPISGHTALYWYRQSLGQGLEFLIYFQGNSAPDKSGLPSDRFSAERTGGSVSTLTIQRTQQEDSAVYLCASSLGRQGSLHFGNGTRLTVT.

This clonotype qualifies as medium-sized (0.01 to 0.1%). The rearrangement links TRBV12-3 or TRBV12-4 to TRBJ2-4; 8 bases match TRBD2. The CDR3 spans 16 residues. V trimming: 0 bases; J trimming: 8 bases; junction bases outside the gene matches: 9. The chain's CDR3 is CASSLALGGGTDIQYF. In nucleotides, the CDR3 is TGTGCCAGCAGTTTAGCGCTGGGCGGGGGGACGGACATTCAGTACTTC.

This clonotype was detected many times. The V call is TRBV7-9, the J call TRBJ2-2; D is unresolved. Trimming stripped 2 bases from V and 7 bases from J, with 5 bases between. This CDR3 comprises 12 residues. Germline values: CDR1 SEHNR, CDR2 FQNEAQ (reference sequence). DNA of the CDR3: TGTGCCAGCAGCTTATTTGGCGGGGAGCTGTTTTTT. Translated: CASSLFGGELFF.

At least ten counts were recorded for this clonotype. This chain links TRBV20-1 with TRBJ2-7; 14 bases fit TRBD2. Germline CDR1 reads DFQATT; CDR2 reads SNEGSKA (reference sequence). The CDR3 covers 16 residues. V dropped 1 base and J dropped 6; count of bases not matched to a gene: 8. The CDR3 spells CSARARLAGGRGEQYF. The CDR3 coding sequence is TGCAGTGCTAGAGCGCGACTAGCGGGGGGGCGGGGCGAGCAGTACTTC.

This clonotype was counted many times. J is TRBJ2-2 and V is TRBV12-5; perhaps TRBD2 as D (5 bases). The V gene's germline CDR1 is LGHNT and CDR2 FRNRAP. CDR3 length: 13 residues. V gave up 1 base and J gave up 5 bases, with 5 bases separating them. The CDR3 DNA reads as TGTGCTAGTGGTTTGGGAGGGACCGGGGAGCTGTTTTTT. Translation: CASGLGGTGELFF.

The sample holds many counts of this clonotype. V is TRBV7-9 and J is TRBJ2-3; D unclear. V was cut by 3 bases and J by 3 bases, with 10 bases left in between. The CDR3 consists of 14 residues. Germline V gene data show CDR1 as SEHNR and CDR2 as FQNEAQ (reference sequence). The CDR3 DNA is TGTGCCAGCAGCTTGACTGGCCGGACAGATACGCAGTATTTT. This gives the protein CASSLTGRTDTQYF.

This clonotype was recorded at least ten times. The chain combines TRBV5-1 with TRBJ1-4; D might be TRBD1 (6 bases). This CDR3 comprises 15 residues. CDR1 and CDR2 from the germline V gene are SGHRS and YFSETQ. V shed 1 base and J shed 8 bases, with 15 bases lying between them. CDR3 residues: CASSLFGGRGEKLFF. CDR3 nucleotides: TGCGCCAGCAGCTTGTTCGGGGGGCGCGGGGAAAAACTGTTTTTT.

This clonotype is medium-sized in the sample. The rearrangement uses TRBV15 and TRBJ1-5; a weak D match, TRBD1 (6 bases). This CDR3 is 16 amino acids long. Trimming cost V 0 bases and J 4 bases, with 13 bases left between them. Germline assignment: CDR1 LNHNV and CDR2 YYDKDF (reference sequence). The CDR3 DNA reads TGTGCCACCAGCAGAGAGGGGGGCAGGGGAAATCAGCCCCAGCATTTT. This translates into CATSREGGRGNQPQHF.

This clonotype was detected many times. This chain uses TRBV5-1 with TRBJ2-5, with 7 bases fitting TRBD2. The CDR3 has 15 residues. The J segment lost 3 bases and the V segment lost 0 bases, leaving 5 bases of the junction unmatched. Looked up from germline, CDR1 is SGHRS and CDR2 is YFSETQ. CDR3 nucleotide sequence: TGCGCCAGCAGCTTGGACGGGACTACCGAAGAGACCCAGTACTTC. It yields the protein CASSLDGTTEETQYF. Combining the CDR3 with reference TRBV5-1 and TRBJ2-5 gives the whole variable domain KAGVTQTPRYLIKTRGQQVTLSCSPISGHRSVSWYQQTPGQGLQFLFEYFSETQRNKGNFPGRFSGRQFSNSRSEMNVSTLELGDSALYLCASSLDGTTEETQYFGPGTRLLVL.

This clonotype was detected many times. The chain has TRBV12-3 or TRBV12-4 and TRBJ1-1; D gene unclear. There are 13 residues in the CDR3. Trimming took 5 bases from V and 4 from J, leaving 11 bases between them. Here the CDR3 reads CASSPLGGTEAFF. As DNA, the CDR3 is TGTGCCAGCAGTCCGCTCGGTGGCACTGAAGCTTTCTTT.

This clonotype was picked up many times. The gene calls are TRBV7-9 and TRBJ2-2; the D gene is possibly TRBD1 (5 bases). Trimming removed 4 bases at V and 6 bases at J, with 12 bases between. Germline CDR1 SEHNR, CDR2 FQNEAQ (reference sequence). The CDR3 has 14 residues. The CDR3 reads CASSSQGGPGELFF. CDR3 DNA sequence: TGTGCCAGCAGCTCCCAGGGCGGACCCGGGGAGCTGTTTTTT.

This clonotype was seen many times. The chain joins TRBV7-3 to TRBJ2-2, with unresolved D. Germline loops: CDR1 SGHTA, CDR2 FQGTGA. This CDR3 region has 18 residues. Trimming cost V 2 bases and J 0 bases, with 16 bases left between them. The CDR3 coding sequence is TGTGCCAGCAGCTTAGTCGCCCTAAGAGGCGCGAACACCGGGGAGCTGTTTTTT. Encoded protein: CASSLVALRGANTGELFF.

This clonotype was seen many times. The rearrangement links TRBV3-1 to TRBJ1-3, with a tentative D call TRBD1 (5 bases). Trimming removed 1 base at V and 5 bases at J, with 9 bases between. Looked up from germline, CDR1 is LGHDT and CDR2 is YNNKEL (reference sequence). This CDR3 has 14 amino acids. CDR3 sequence: CASSQAVGRNTIYF. The CDR3 bases are TGTGCCAGCAGCCAAGCGGTGGGACGAAACACCATATATTTT. The entire variable domain, with the rest obtained from reference TRBV3-1 and TRBJ1-3, is as follows: DTAVSQTPKYLVTQMGNDKSIKCEQNLGHDTMYWYKQDSKKFLKIMFSYNNKELIINETVPNRFSPKSPDKAHLNLHINSLELGDSAVYFCASSQAVGRNTIYFGEGSWLTVV.

Judged by abundance, this clonotype is medium-sized (0.01 to 0.1%). The gene calls are TRBV10-3 and TRBJ2-5; D is perhaps TRBD1 (6 bases). This CDR3 is built from 12 residues. Trimming took 6 bases from V and 5 from J, leaving 10 bases between them. The germline V gene has CDR1 ENHRY and CDR2 SYGVKD. The CDR3: CAIRDSRETQYF. CDR3 bases: TGTGCCATCAGGGACAGTCGGGAGACCCAGTACTTC.

This clonotype was recorded at least ten times. V gene TRBV20-1 combines with J gene TRBJ1-1, with D unclear. Trimming took off 5 bases at V and 3 bases at J, with 10 bases between the two ends. Germline values: CDR1 DFQATT, CDR2 SNEGSKA (reference sequence). The CDR3 runs 12 residues. The CDR3 DNA reads as TGCAGTGCTTCCCCCAGTTACACTGAAGCTTTCTTT. It yields the protein CSASPSYTEAFF.

There are many counts of this clonotype. The V gene is TRBV5-1, the J gene TRBJ2-3; D gene unclear. In germline, CDR1 is SGHRS, CDR2 YFSETQ. The CDR3 spans 16 residues. V gave up 9 bases and J gave up 0 bases, with 20 bases separating them. The CDR3 here is CANPLPGPASTDTQYF. The CDR3 DNA is TGCGCCAATCCCCTTCCTGGGCCCGCTAGCACAGATACGCAGTATTTT.

In its sample, this clonotype was seen many times. The chain links TRBV2 to TRBJ2-1; perhaps TRBD1 as D (6 bases). Trimming stripped 5 bases from V and 5 bases from J, with 13 bases between. CDR3 length equals 14 residues. Germline V CDR1 and CDR2: SNHLY, FYNNEI. The CDR3 here is CASSPAQGHNEQFF. In DNA form, the CDR3 reads TGTGCCAGCAGTCCCGCCCAGGGGCACAATGAGCAGTTCTTC.

This clonotype was seen many times. The CDR3 DNA is TGTGCCAGCACCCGCGCTAGCAATCAGCCCCAGCATTTT. It yields the protein CASTRASNQPQHF. V and J are TRBV7-9 and TRBJ1-5, with no clear D. The CDR3 has 13 amino acids. V gave up 7 bases and J gave up 0 bases, with 7 bases separating them. The germline gives CDR1 SEHNR, CDR2 FQNEAQ (reference sequence).

By proportion, this clonotype is medium-sized. The chain joins TRBV7-9 to TRBJ2-4; maybe TRBD1 (6 bases). Germline V gene sequence: CDR1 SEHNR, CDR2 FQNEAQ (reference sequence). CDR3 length equals 16 residues. With 4 bases removed from V and 7 bases from J, the gap between germline ends came to 20 bases. CDR3 nucleotides: TGTGCCAGCAGCTCGGACCGGGGCCTCCAGGGGAACATTCAGTACTTC. It is translated as CASSSDRGLQGNIQYF.

Many counts were recorded for this clonotype. This sequence joins TRBV28 and TRBJ2-2, with 14 bases that match TRBD2. Unmatched junction bases numbered 5, after V lost 6 bases and J lost 8 bases. The length of the CDR3 is 15 residues. CDR1 and CDR2 from the germline V gene are MDHEN and SYDVKM. CDR3 bases: TGTGCCAGCAGGACTAGCGGGGGGGCCCCTGGGGAGCTGTTTTTT. Residues: CASRTSGGAPGELFF.

By sample share, this clonotype is medium-sized. The chain employs TRBV12-3 or TRBV12-4 and TRBJ2-1; TRBD2 agrees at 7 bases. This CDR3 is built from 17 residues. Trimming removed 6 bases from V and 3 bases from J; junction bases left unmatched: 14. CDR3 DNA sequence: TGTGCCAGCAGCCCCGTTTGGGGAGGGGCTATCTACAATGAGCAGTTCTTC. Translation gives CASSPVWGGAIYNEQFF.